The source of this T cell receptor (beta chain) is a study of blood T cell repertoires in COVID-19. At the level of the study: Sample material is recorded as cDNA or gDNA derived from T cells, B-cell-depleted T cells, or PBMCs.

This CDR3 comprises 19 residues. Trimming cost V 0 bases and J 3 bases; bases outside gene matches: 10. CDR1 is SGHRS, CDR2 YFSETQ, per germline. The sample holds a few counts of this clone. Authors' data handling: The assay estimated nucleated cells by amplifying reference gene primers. Clones were sequenced by immunoSEQ multiplex PCR, and TCRdb holds only the in-frame ones, with some missing. The D gene and trimming were derived from the DNA, and the V and J assignments and clone size from that table. The sample consists of some 140,000 clones, approximately 84% of them appearing once. Ages ranged from about 18 to 90 years, with residence in around 24 US areas.

The chain links TRBV5-1 to TRBJ2-2, with TRBD2 identical over 11 bases. The receptor comes from a middle-aged man with acute COVID-19. Sequencing used PBMCs or T cells enriched from blood (not recorded which). This CDR3 reads CASSLAPVTSGGDTGELFF. In DNA, the CDR3 is TGCGCCAGCAGCTTGGCCCCCGTTACTAGCGGGGGAGACACCGGGGAGCTGTTTTTT.